The rows below give T cell receptor beta chains drawn from one sample of a study of cytomegalovirus exposure and HLA in healthy donors. The data were produced by immunoSEQ multiplex PCR, yet TCRdb's version contains in-frame clones alone and is incomplete. The profile shows fewer than 120,000 clones, about four fifths of them singletons. The sequencing sample was made of PBMCs. These TCRs come from a woman in her sixties in good health and CMV-seropositive. CDR3s include the opening cysteine and the closing phenylalanine or tryptophan. The order of the fields is J gene, V gene, D gene, clone size, CDR3 protein, CDR3 DNA. D genes are given only for firm matches. Expanded clones are given a class, and other clones once, few, many or no size at all.

>TRBJ2-5|TRBV5-4|.|.
CASSQDYQETQYF
TGTGCCAGCAGCCAGGACTACCAAGAGACCCAGTACTTC
>TRBJ2-5|TRBV5-6|TRBD1|.
CASSLTGAPETQYF
TGTGCCAGCAGCCTGACAGGGGCCCCAGAGACCCAGTACTTC
>TRBJ1-5|TRBV18|.|.
CASSPGAYQPQHF
TGTGCCAGCTCACCTGGGGCGTATCAGCCCCAGCATTTT
>TRBJ1-2|TRBV7-3|TRBD1|.
CASSAEQGIHYGYTF
TGTGCCAGCAGCGCAGAACAGGGGATCCACTATGGCTACACCTTC
>TRBJ2-3|TRBV19|TRBD2|.
CASSISLAGATTDTQYF
TGTGCCAGTAGTATTTCCCTAGCGGGAGCGACGACAGATACGCAGTATTTT
>TRBJ2-3|TRBV19|TRBD1|.
CASTNQGATDTQYF
TGTGCCAGTACTAACCAGGGGGCTACAGATACGCAGTATTTT
>TRBJ2-5|TRBV6-1|TRBD1|.
CATLRTGQETQYF
TGTGCCACCCTACGGACAGGACAAGAGACCCAGTACTTC
>TRBJ2-5|TRBV10-2|.|.
CASRILVEETQYF
TGCGCCAGCAGGATTTTAGTCGAAGAGACCCAGTACTTC
>TRBJ1-2|TRBV6-4|.|.
CASSAGQSYGYTF
TGTGCCAGCAGCGCCGGACAGAGCTATGGCTACACCTTC
>TRBJ2-4|TRBV10-3|.|.
CATAASEIKNIQYF
TGTGCCACCGCGGCTAGTGAGATCAAAAACATTCAGTACTTC
>TRBJ1-5|TRBV18|TRBD1|.
CASSEDRGNQPQHF
TGTGCCAGCTCCGAGGACAGGGGCAATCAGCCCCAGCATTTT
>TRBJ1-4|TRBV6-5|.|few
CASPDSTPTNEKLFF
TGTGCCAGCCCCGACAGCACTCCAACTAATGAAAAACTGTTTTTT
>TRBJ2-1|TRBV10-3|TRBD1|.
CAISVGDRAGEVEFF
TGTGCCATCAGTGTGGGGGACAGAGCCGGCGAGGTGGAGTTCTTC
>TRBJ2-2|TRBV29-1|TRBD1|.
CSGRIPRQGDTGELFF
TGCAGCGGTCGAATTCCTCGACAGGGGGACACCGGGGAGCTGTTTTTT
>TRBJ2-3|TRBV9|TRBD2|.
CASSEGGSLTDTQYF
TGTGCCAGCAGTGAGGGCGGGAGTCTGACAGATACGCAGTATTTT
>TRBJ1-1|TRBV12-5|.|.
CASGLVRVVSTEAFF
TGTGCTAGTGGTTTGGTCAGGGTCGTATCCACTGAAGCTTTCTTT
>TRBJ1-2|TRBV29-1|.|once
CSVEGVQGKQSGYGYTF
TGCAGCGTGGAAGGGGTGCAGGGGAAGCAATCGGGGTATGGCTACACCTTC
>TRBJ1-5|TRBV5-6|.|.
CASSVGAGRENSPQHF
TGTGCCAGCAGCGTAGGAGCGGGACGGGAGAATTCGCCCCAGCATTTT